Below, 19 T cell receptor beta chains from the same sample are listed, as sequenced in a study of T-cell memory formation after mild COVID-19. TCRdb independently ran MiXCR on the 5' RACE reads; one entry per CDR3 protein. The data hold about 310,000 distinct CDR3 sequences, with roughly 15% observed a single time. The sample was PBMCs or a T cell subset sorted from them (not recorded which). The receptors were sampled from a man younger than 30 who had mild COVID-19 (a few samples of this study predate the infection). Cell type and time point are not known.

In this sample, this clonotype turned up a few times. The chain recombines TRBV5-4 with TRBJ1-5, with D possibly TRBD1 on 5 matching bases. Germline values: CDR1 SGHNT, CDR2 YYREEE (reference sequence). With 4 bases removed from V and 3 bases from J, the gap between germline ends came to 14 bases. This CDR3 spans 15 amino acids. The CDR3 region has the DNA TGTGCCAGCAGCCCCGGGGGAGGGTCCAATCAGCCCCAGCATTTT. Protein product: CASSPGGGSNQPQHF.

This clonotype has a handful of counts. The chain recombines TRBV7-9 with TRBJ2-6, with 7 nucleotides matching TRBD1. This CDR3 spans 16 amino acids. The V and J ends lost 3 bases and 2 bases, in that order; junction bases with no gene match: 4. Germline CDR1 SEHNR, CDR2 FQNEAQ (reference sequence). CDR3 loop: CASSFSGQTGANVLTF. In DNA, the CDR3 is TGTGCCAGCAGCTTTTCGGGACAGACTGGGGCCAACGTCCTGACTTTC.

This clonotype was seen a handful of times. This sequence joins TRBV4-1 and TRBJ1-1; maybe TRBD1 (5 bases). This CDR3 has 15 amino acids. Germline CDR1 reads MGHRA; CDR2 reads YSYEKL. Between the trimmed V and J ends, which lost 4 bases and 0 bases, there was a span of 12 bases. In nucleotides, the CDR3 is TGCGCCAGCAGCCTCCCGGGGGGTTTGAACACTGAAGCTTTCTTT. Protein: CASSLPGGLNTEAFF.

In its sample, this clonotype was seen many times. The chain recombines TRBV3-1 with TRBJ2-1; D is uncertain. The CDR3 runs to 14 residues. V lost 0 bases to trimming and J lost 7 bases, with 10 bases between them. In germline, CDR1 is LGHDT, CDR2 YNNKEL (reference sequence). CDR3 coding DNA: TGTGCCAGCAGCCAAGATCGGGTCAGTAATGAGCAGTTCTTC. Translation: CASSQDRVSNEQFF.

This chain joins TRBV2 and TRBJ2-5; D not resolved. Trimming pared 1 base from V and 1 base from J, leaving 4 bases between. Germline V gene data show CDR1 as SNHLY and CDR2 as FYNNEI. The CDR3 covers 13 residues. CDR3 DNA: TGTGCCAGCAGTGAAGTCTCCCAAGAGACCCAGTACTTC. Its translation: CASSEVSQETQYF.

The chain employs TRBV4-3 and TRBJ1-4; TRBD1 aligns across 9 bases. Germline V gives CDR1 LGHNA, CDR2 YSLEER. Trimming at V came to 1 base and at J to 8 bases, leaving 8 bases not matched to a gene. There are 16 residues in the CDR3. CDR3 DNA sequence: TGCGCCAGCAGCCAAGGTGTGGGACAGGGAAGCGAAAAACTGTTTTTT. Its translation: CASSQGVGQGSEKLFF.

The CDR3 DNA reads as TGTGCCAGCAGCGTAGGGACAGGGGGCGGAACCGGGGAGCTGTTTTTT. Protein sequence: CASSVGTGGGTGELFF. This chain connects TRBV9 to TRBJ2-2, with 11 nucleotides matching TRBD1. The CDR3 is made up of 16 amino acids. CDR1 is SGDLS and CDR2 is YYNGEE in the germline V gene. Trimming took 0 bases from V and 5 from J; bases not matched to a gene: 3.

This clonotype was observed a handful of times. The chain is built from TRBV6-1 and TRBJ2-5; 7 nucleotides align to TRBD2. This CDR3 contains 15 residues. Germline values: CDR1 MNHNS, CDR2 SASEGT. V was clipped by 6 bases and J by 2 bases; unmatched bases: 9. CDR3 in amino acids: CASRIGTTPQETQYF. In DNA form, the CDR3 reads TGTGCCAGCAGAATAGGGACTACCCCGCAAGAGACCCAGTACTTC.

This clonotype was seen repeatedly, ten times or more. This chain uses TRBV3-1 with TRBJ2-1, with 11 bases fitting TRBD2. Germline CDR1 is LGHDT and CDR2 is YNNKEL (reference sequence). This CDR3 region has 16 residues. With 3 bases clipped from V and 7 bases from J, the junction kept 8 bases outside the gene matches. The CDR3 loop is CASSQGLAASGNEQFF. The DNA for the CDR3 is TGTGCCAGCAGCCAGGGACTAGCGGCCTCTGGTAATGAGCAGTTCTTC.

The V gene is TRBV12-3 or TRBV12-4, the J gene TRBJ2-7; perhaps TRBD1 as D (6 bases). The V end was cut by 3 bases, the J end by 2 bases, with 17 bases between. The CDR3 is 16 residues long. CDR3: CASSFSQGLSPYEQYF. The CDR3 DNA reads TGTGCCAGCAGTTTCAGCCAGGGGCTGTCCCCCTACGAGCAGTACTTC.

This clonotype has just a few counts. CDR3 in amino acids: CASSQDIPGLAGGRETQYF. CDR3 nucleotides: TGCGCCAGCAGCCAAGATATCCCGGGACTAGCGGGGGGCCGGGAGACCCAGTACTTC. V and J are TRBV4-1 and TRBJ2-5; 15 nucleotides match TRBD2. This CDR3 is built from 19 residues. CDR1 is MGHRA and CDR2 is YSYEKL in the germline V gene. The junction had 10 bases not matched to a gene; V was cut back by 0 bases and J by 5 bases.

The chain carries TRBV7-9 and TRBJ2-7; tentative D call: TRBD1 (5 bases). The CDR3 has 15 residues. The germline gives CDR1 SEHNR, CDR2 FQNEAQ (reference sequence). Trimming took 5 bases from V and 5 from J, leaving 19 bases between them. The CDR3 sequence: CASSPPDKSFHEQYF. CDR3 nucleotides: TGTGCCAGCAGCCCCCCGGACAAGAGCTTTCACGAGCAGTACTTC.

This clonotype was seen more than once but under ten times. This sequence joins TRBV4-3 and TRBJ2-5; 8 bases fit TRBD2. CDR1 LGHNA and CDR2 YSLEER come from the germline V gene. The CDR3 has 15 residues. V lost 3 bases and J lost 1; bases outside the gene matches: 4. CDR3 in amino acids: CASSQTGGIQETQYF. The CDR3 DNA reads TGCGCCAGCAGCCAGACGGGGGGGATCCAAGAGACCCAGTACTTC.

This clonotype has more than one count but fewer than ten. The rearrangement links TRBV12-3 or TRBV12-4 to TRBJ1-5; D may be TRBD1 (5 bases). V was pared by 4 bases and J by 0 bases, with 10 bases between. CDR3 length: 15 amino acids. CDR3 in amino acids: CASSWAGNSNQPQHF. In nucleotides, the CDR3 is TGTGCCAGCAGTTGGGCAGGGAATAGCAATCAGCCCCAGCATTTT.

On this clonotype itself: One junction end disagrees with the germline gene, perhaps due to a read error. The chain employs TRBV12-3 or TRBV12-4 and TRBJ1-2, with a weak D call TRBD1 (5 bases). The CDR3 totals 15 residues. The CDR3 spells CASTPGGLGYYGYTF. As DNA, the CDR3 is TGTGCCAGCACCCCGGGGGGATTGGGCTACTACGGCTACACCTTC.

This sequence joins TRBV10-3 and TRBJ1-1, with a weak D call TRBD1 (6 bases). CDR3 length equals 14 residues. V gave up 3 bases and J gave up 1 base, with 9 bases separating them. CDR1 ENHRY and CDR2 SYGVKD come from the germline V gene. CDR3 nucleotide sequence: TGTGCCATCAGTGACAGGGGTGCGAACACTGAAGCTTTCTTT. Amino acid sequence: CAISDRGANTEAFF.

There are a few counts of this clonotype. The chain recombines TRBV7-2 with TRBJ2-2; D not certain. This CDR3 has 13 amino acids. Germline V gene data show CDR1 as SGHTA and CDR2 as FQGNSA. Trimming pared 2 bases from V and 6 bases from J, leaving 7 bases between. CDR3 amino acids: CASSLITSGELFF. The DNA for the CDR3 is TGTGCCAGCAGCTTAATCACCTCCGGGGAGCTGTTTTTT.

V gene TRBV12-5 combines with J gene TRBJ2-7; 8 positions match TRBD2. Germline loops: CDR1 LGHNT, CDR2 FRNRAP. The CDR3 extends over 14 amino acids. The junction had 10 bases not matched to a gene; V was cut back by 7 bases and J by 5 bases. CDR3 in DNA: TGTGCTAGTGCCTTACCCGGGAGGGAACACGAGCAGTACTTC. This sequence encodes CASALPGREHEQYF. Based on the CDR3 plus reference TRBV12-5 and TRBJ2-7, the full variable domain is DARVTQTPRHKVTEMGQEVTMRCQPILGHNTVFWYRQTMMQGLELLAYFRNRAPLDDSGMPKDRFSAEMPDATLATLKIQPSEPRDSAVYFCASALPGREHEQYFGPGTRLTVT.

The rearrangement uses TRBV5-6 and TRBJ1-2; D not resolved. The CDR3 contains 13 residues. Trimming pared 1 base from V and 4 bases from J, leaving 8 bases between. Germline lookup yields CDR1 SGHDT and CDR2 YYEEEE. CDR3 amino acids: CASSLSQAYGYTF. In DNA, the CDR3 is TGTGCCAGCAGCTTGAGTCAGGCCTATGGCTACACCTTC. The variable domain in full, completed from reference TRBV5-6 and TRBJ1-2, reads DAGVTQSPTHLIKTRGQQVTLRCSPKSGHDTVSWYQQALGQGPQFIFQYYEEEERQRGNFPDRFSGHQFPNYSSELNVNALLLGDSALYLCASSLSQAYGYTFGSGTRLTVV.